This T cell receptor beta chain came from a study of T cell changes during pregnancy in multiple sclerosis. Germline lookup yields CDR1 MGHRA and CDR2 YSYEKL. CDR3 length equals 15 residues. V was pared by 0 bases and J by 1 base, with 10 bases between. TCRdb's copy holds only in-frame clones and misses some; the assay was immunoSEQ multiplex PCR. Among about 46,000 clones, 90% to 95% were seen once, and the ten largest hold about 4.7%. The sample in question was CD8+ T cells from peripheral blood mononuclear cells, obtained in the first trimester of pregnancy. The chain carries TRBV4-1 and TRBJ2-7; unclear D gene. The TCR was taken from a female donor with multiple sclerosis, enrolled in a pregnancy study. CDR3 in amino acids: CASSQDSSTSYEQYF. The DNA for the CDR3 is TGCGCCAGCAGCCAAGATTCAAGCACTTCCTACGAGCAGTACTTC.